A single sample gave rise to the 9 T cell receptor beta chains below, sequenced in a study of blood T cell repertoires in COVID-19. Sequenced by immunoSEQ multiplex PCR; TCRdb stores in-frame clones only, minus some. The sample has some 64,000 clones; more than 75% are singletons. The sequenced sample consisted of peripheral blood. The receptors originated from a woman aged 60 to 75 with acute or convalescent COVID-19.

Only a few counts were recorded for this clone. The chain joins TRBV5-4 to TRBJ2-7, with D possibly matching TRBD2 (6 bases). The V end was cut by 3 bases, the J end by 5 bases, with 21 bases between. Germline V lookup: CDR1 SGHNT, CDR2 YYREEE (reference sequence). The CDR3 length is 16 residues. CDR3 nucleotides: TGTGCCAGCAGCTACCGGGACTCCCTCTATGTCCACGAGCAGTACTTC. This sequence encodes CASSYRDSLYVHEQYF.

The chain links TRBV7-8 to TRBJ2-1; 9 bases map to TRBD2. Germline V gene lookup returns CDR1 SGHVS and CDR2 FQNEAQ. V lost 2 bases, J lost 9 bases, and 8 bases stayed unmatched. The CDR3 sequence is 15 residues long. This CDR3 is CASSLIIAGDGEQFF. In nucleotides, the CDR3 is TGTGCCAGCAGCTTAATAATAGCGGGGGACGGTGAGCAGTTCTTC.

Here the CDR3 reads CASSSIRFVNTEAFF. As DNA, the CDR3 is TGTGCCAGCAGCTCGATTCGGTTCGTGAACACTGAAGCTTTCTTT. This chain links TRBV5-5 with TRBJ1-1, with unresolved D. The CDR3 has 15 residues. The germline V gene encodes CDR1 SGHKS and CDR2 YYEKEE (reference sequence). V was shortened by 3 bases and J by 0 bases, with 12 bases between the two germline ends.

The J gene is TRBJ1-2, the V gene TRBV5-1; the match to TRBD1 covers 7 bases. This CDR3 has 15 residues. Trimming at V came to 0 bases and at J to 7 bases, leaving 9 bases not matched to a gene. Per germline, CDR1 SGHRS and CDR2 YFSETQ. DNA of the CDR3: TGCGCCAGCAGCTTGGCCGGGACAGCCAGCTTTGGCTACACCTTC. Amino acids: CASSLAGTASFGYTF.

The J gene is TRBJ2-3, the V gene TRBV6-2 or TRBV6-3; no reliable D call. The CDR3 loop spans 15 amino acids. Germline lookup yields CDR1 MNHEY and CDR2 SVGEGT. V was shortened by 3 bases and J by 0 bases, with 10 bases between the two germline ends. CDR3 sequence: CASSYSPTSTDTQYF. CDR3 DNA sequence: TGTGCCAGCAGTTATTCTCCTACCAGCACAGATACGCAGTATTTT.

The table lists this clone with a count of one. CDR3 DNA sequence: TGTGCCAGTAGTCCTGGGGGGACAGGGCGAGAGACCCAGTACTTC. Its protein is CASSPGGTGRETQYF. The V call is TRBV19, the J call TRBJ2-5, with 9 bases aligning to TRBD1. V lost 5 bases, J lost 4 bases, and 8 bases stayed unmatched. CDR1 is LNHDA and CDR2 is SQIVND in the germline V gene (reference sequence). The CDR3 runs 15 residues.

This chain links TRBV28 with TRBJ1-6; D remains ambiguous. Germline-derived CDR1 and CDR2 are MDHEN and SYDVKM. V shed 8 bases and J shed 0 bases, with 14 bases lying between them. The CDR3 covers 16 residues. The CDR3 region has the DNA TGTGCCAGCGCGATTACTTTCCTCTCCTATAATTCACCCCTCCACTTT. Translated, it gives CASAITFLSYNSPLHF. The complete variable domain, with remaining parts taken from reference TRBV28 and TRBJ1-6, reads DVKVTQSSRYLVKRTGEKVFLECVQDMDHENMFWYRQDPGLGLRLIYFSYDVKMKEKGDIPEGYSVSREKKERFSLILESASTNQTSMYLCASAITFLSYNSPLHFGNGTRLTVT.

The table lists this clone with many counts. This chain uses TRBV21-1 with TRBJ1-2; whether TRBD1, the table's D call, matches the DNA was not checked. TRBV21-1 represents a pseudogene. The length of the CDR3 is 15 residues. The DNA of the CDR3 is TGTGCCAGCAGCGTCCGGGACAGGGGTAACTATGGCTACACCTTC. Its protein is CASSVRDRGNYGYTF.

This clone was observed a handful of times. The V call is TRBV18, the J call TRBJ2-1, with D possibly matching TRBD2 (5 bases). The CDR3 contains 12 residues. V shed 2 bases and J shed 10 bases, with 9 bases lying between them. Germline lookup yields CDR1 KGHSH and CDR2 LQKENI. The CDR3 DNA reads TGTGCCAGCTCACCAGTTAGCGACGAGCAGTTCTTC. The encoded protein is CASSPVSDEQFF.